The TCR beta chain under discussion was sequenced for a study of cytomegalovirus exposure and HLA in healthy donors. Study observations and caveats: Association of some 18,000 TCR beta sequences with HLA alleles was found at 0.05 false discovery rate in a later analysis.

Primers for the PCR totalled 60 Vbeta and 13 Jbeta. TCRdb's copy holds only in-frame clones and misses some; the assay was immunoSEQ multiplex PCR. The repertoire holds fewer than 150,000 clones, about 74% seen once, with roughly 6.3% in the top ten. About this clone itself: The antigen remains undetermined.

Germline V lookup: CDR1 SGHNT, CDR2 YENEEA. Between the trimmed V and J ends, which lost 0 bases and 7 bases, there was a span of 12 bases. The CDR3 consists of 14 residues. The sample consisted of PBMCs. The TCR originated in a woman in her forties or fifties in good health and CMV-seropositive. The chain combines TRBV11-3 with TRBJ2-5; the D gene is possibly TRBD2 (6 bases). CDR3 in DNA: TGTGCCAGCAGCTTAGATTACGCGGGGCGGACCCAGTACTTC. Protein sequence: CASSLDYAGRTQYF. The whole variable domain, filled in from reference TRBV11-3 and TRBJ2-5, reads EAGVVQSPRYKIIEKKQPVAFWCNPISGHNTLYWYLQNLGQGPELLIRYENEEAVDDSQLPKDRFSAERLKGVDSTLKIQPAELGDSAVYLCASSLDYAGRTQYFGPGTRLLVL.